The rows below give T cell receptor beta chains drawn from one sample of a study of CD8 T cells in ankylosing spondylitis. TCRdb reanalysed the 5' RACE reads using MiXCR and keeps one entry per CDR3 protein. There are hundreds of thousands of distinct CDR3 sequences in the sample; 20% to 25% occur only once, and over 10% lies in the top ten. Specimen: blood, either unsorted or a sorted T cell fraction (not recorded which). These receptors came from a male donor with ankylosing spondylitis or in good health (not recorded which). The CDR3 runs from the conserved cysteine through the conserved F or W. A D gene is named only where the DNA matches it firmly. Clone size appears in some rows only: once, few, many, or a class for an expanded clone.

>NA|TRBD2|TRBV29-1|TRBJ2-3
CSVDSGGAQDTQYF
TGCAGCGTTGATAGCGGGGGGGCGCAAGATACGCAGTATTTT
>NA|TRBD1|TRBV20-1|TRBJ2-7
CSARRDRPTYEQYF
TGCAGTGCTAGACGGGACAGGCCGACCTACGAGCAGTACTTC
>NA|NA|TRBV15|TRBJ2-3
CATSTTGRIFADTQYF
TGTGCCACCAGCACTACGGGCCGGATATTCGCAGATACGCAGTATTTT
>NA|TRBD2|TRBV20-1|TRBJ2-7
CSDLEGTSGSYEQYF
TGCAGTGACTTAGAGGGGACTAGCGGTTCCTACGAGCAGTACTTC
>NA|TRBD1|TRBV24-1|TRBJ1-2
CATSDSGQGAKEGYTF
TGTGCCACCAGTGATTCGGGACAGGGGGCGAAGGAGGGCTACACCTTC
>NA|TRBD1|TRBV20-1|TRBJ2-7
CSARDYSGTGYEQYF
TGCAGTGCTAGAGATTATTCCGGGACAGGGTACGAGCAGTACTTC
>few|NA|TRBV7-9|TRBJ2-3
CASSLARQGTDTQYF
TGTGCCAGCAGCTTAGCTAGACAGGGCACAGATACGCAGTATTTT
>NA|NA|TRBV9|TRBJ2-5
CASSQAGVVIGETQYF
TGTGCCAGCAGCCAAGCAGGGGTGGTTATTGGGGAGACCCAGTACTTC
>NA|NA|TRBV18|TRBJ2-2
CASSPATVVNTGELFF
TGTGCCAGCTCACCAGCGACAGTTGTAAACACCGGGGAGCTGTTTTTT
>once|NA|TRBV29-1|TRBJ2-1
CSVDPGEYNEQFF
TGCAGCGTTGACCCGGGGGAGTACAATGAGCAGTTCTTC
>many|NA|TRBV12-3/TRBV12-4|TRBJ2-4
CASSPQIENIQYF
TGTGCCAGCAGTCCACAAATCGAGAACATTCAGTACTTC
>NA|NA|TRBV27|TRBJ2-7
CASSLWSGVSSYEQYF
TGTGCCAGCAGTTTATGGTCAGGGGTGAGCTCCTACGAGCAGTACTTC
>few|NA|TRBV29-1|TRBJ2-2
CSVEVAGNTGELFF
TGCAGCGTTGAAGTAGCTGGGAACACCGGGGAGCTGTTTTTT
>few|NA|TRBV2|TRBJ1-1
CARREGTEAFF
TGTGCCAGAAGGGAGGGCACTGAAGCTTTCTTT
>NA|TRBD1|TRBV29-1|TRBJ2-5
CSVPQGQGIWTQYF
TGCAGCGTTCCACAGGGACAGGGGATTTGGACCCAGTACTTC
>NA|NA|TRBV19|TRBJ2-1
CASSIGEADEQFF
TGTGCCAGTAGTATCGGAGAGGCGGATGAGCAGTTCTTC
>NA|NA|TRBV10-3|TRBJ2-1
CAISESALTEVYNEQFF
TGTGCCATCAGTGAGTCCGCTTTGACAGAGGTCTACAATGAGCAGTTCTTC
>NA|NA|TRBV27|TRBJ2-1
CASSPRSPYNEQFF
TGTGCCAGCAGTCCCAGGAGCCCCTACAATGAGCAGTTCTTC
>NA|NA|TRBV12-3/TRBV12-4|TRBJ2-7
CASSLTESSYEQYF
TGTGCCAGCAGTTTGACGGAGAGCTCCTACGAGCAGTACTTC
>NA|NA|TRBV10-3|TRBJ2-5
CAIRGEEETQYF
TGTGCCATCAGGGGGGAGGAAGAGACCCAGTACTTC
>few|NA|TRBV29-1|TRBJ2-3
CSVDGVPWGLTDTQYF
TGCAGCGTTGACGGGGTTCCCTGGGGACTCACAGATACGCAGTATTTT
>few|TRBD2|TRBV20-1|TRBJ2-1
CSARDWSGKNEQFF
TGCAGTGCTAGAGATTGGAGCGGGAAGAATGAGCAGTTCTTC
>NA|NA|TRBV12-3/TRBV12-4|TRBJ2-6
CASSLARGLSVLTF
TGTGCCAGCAGTTTAGCGCGAGGCTTATCCGTCCTGACTTTC
>NA|NA|TRBV4-1|TRBJ2-1
CASSQDLGFREQFF
TGCGCCAGCAGCCAAGATTTGGGTTTCCGTGAGCAGTTCTTC
>few|TRBD2|TRBV5-1|TRBJ2-1
CASSLGWTSPNEQFF
TGCGCCAGCAGCTTAGGCTGGACTAGTCCCAATGAGCAGTTCTTC
>few|TRBD2|TRBV5-1|TRBJ2-1
CASSSNRAGLVAEQFF
TGCGCCAGCAGCTCCAATCGTGCGGGACTAGTTGCTGAGCAGTTCTTC
>few|NA|TRBV7-2|TRBJ2-7
CASRPAASYEQYF
TGTGCCAGCAGACCAGCGGCGTCCTACGAGCAGTACTTC
>few|NA|TRBV2|TRBJ2-3
CASSEGQGGIFGTDTQYF
TGTGCCAGCAGTGAGGGCCAGGGCGGGATTTTCGGCACAGATACGCAGTATTTT
>few|TRBD2|TRBV6-5|TRBJ2-5
CASSYSSGGQETQYF
TGTGCCAGCAGTTACTCTAGCGGGGGACAAGAGACCCAGTACTTC
>NA|TRBD1|TRBV7-2|TRBJ2-7
CASSFYRGQSYEQYF
TGTGCCAGCAGCTTCTACAGGGGGCAATCCTACGAGCAGTACTTC
>NA|NA|TRBV20-1|TRBJ2-7
CSARDVYGGAYEQYF
TGCAGTGCTAGAGATGTTTACGGGGGCGCCTACGAGCAGTACTTC
>NA|TRBD2|TRBV11-1|TRBJ2-1
CASSLGRTSYHNEQFF
TGTGCCAGCAGCTTGGGTCGGACTAGTTACCACAATGAGCAGTTCTTC
>few|TRBD1|TRBV7-3|TRBJ1-1
CASSLMGQGDTEAFF
TGTGCCAGCAGCTTAATGGGACAGGGGGACACTGAAGCTTTCTTT
>few|TRBD2|TRBV5-1|TRBJ2-7
CASSPGLVSSLSYEQYF
TGCGCCAGCAGCCCTGGACTAGTCTCCAGCCTCTCCTACGAGCAGTACTTC
>few|NA|TRBV4-1|TRBJ2-1
CASSQVDNEQFF
TGCGCCAGCAGCCAAGTGGACAATGAGCAGTTCTTC
>few|NA|TRBV7-2|TRBJ2-7
CASSPNLISYEQYF
TGTGCCAGCAGCCCGAACCTGATATCCTACGAGCAGTACTTC
>few|TRBD2|TRBV9|TRBJ2-7
CASSHAGGSYEQYF
TGTGCCAGCAGCCATGCGGGGGGCTCCTACGAGCAGTACTTC
>few|NA|TRBV6-4|TRBJ2-3
CASSEFGDSTDTQYF
TGTGCCAGCAGTGAGTTCGGGGATAGCACAGATACGCAGTATTTT
>few|TRBD2|TRBV20-1|TRBJ2-7
CSARASGALGGYYEQYF
TGCAGTGCTAGGGCTAGCGGGGCGTTAGGGGGGTACTACGAGCAGTACTTC
>NA|NA|TRBV5-1|TRBJ1-4
CASSLGGSPNEKLFF
TGCGCCAGCAGCTTGGGAGGCAGTCCTAATGAAAAACTGTTTTTT
>NA|TRBD2|TRBV3-1|TRBJ2-3
CASSHPSGGADTQYF
TGTGCCAGCAGCCACCCTAGCGGGGGGGCAGATACGCAGTATTTT
>NA|NA|TRBV29-1|TRBJ2-5
CSATRPGMGWETQYF
TGCAGCGCCACCCGGCCAGGGATGGGGTGGGAGACCCAGTACTTC